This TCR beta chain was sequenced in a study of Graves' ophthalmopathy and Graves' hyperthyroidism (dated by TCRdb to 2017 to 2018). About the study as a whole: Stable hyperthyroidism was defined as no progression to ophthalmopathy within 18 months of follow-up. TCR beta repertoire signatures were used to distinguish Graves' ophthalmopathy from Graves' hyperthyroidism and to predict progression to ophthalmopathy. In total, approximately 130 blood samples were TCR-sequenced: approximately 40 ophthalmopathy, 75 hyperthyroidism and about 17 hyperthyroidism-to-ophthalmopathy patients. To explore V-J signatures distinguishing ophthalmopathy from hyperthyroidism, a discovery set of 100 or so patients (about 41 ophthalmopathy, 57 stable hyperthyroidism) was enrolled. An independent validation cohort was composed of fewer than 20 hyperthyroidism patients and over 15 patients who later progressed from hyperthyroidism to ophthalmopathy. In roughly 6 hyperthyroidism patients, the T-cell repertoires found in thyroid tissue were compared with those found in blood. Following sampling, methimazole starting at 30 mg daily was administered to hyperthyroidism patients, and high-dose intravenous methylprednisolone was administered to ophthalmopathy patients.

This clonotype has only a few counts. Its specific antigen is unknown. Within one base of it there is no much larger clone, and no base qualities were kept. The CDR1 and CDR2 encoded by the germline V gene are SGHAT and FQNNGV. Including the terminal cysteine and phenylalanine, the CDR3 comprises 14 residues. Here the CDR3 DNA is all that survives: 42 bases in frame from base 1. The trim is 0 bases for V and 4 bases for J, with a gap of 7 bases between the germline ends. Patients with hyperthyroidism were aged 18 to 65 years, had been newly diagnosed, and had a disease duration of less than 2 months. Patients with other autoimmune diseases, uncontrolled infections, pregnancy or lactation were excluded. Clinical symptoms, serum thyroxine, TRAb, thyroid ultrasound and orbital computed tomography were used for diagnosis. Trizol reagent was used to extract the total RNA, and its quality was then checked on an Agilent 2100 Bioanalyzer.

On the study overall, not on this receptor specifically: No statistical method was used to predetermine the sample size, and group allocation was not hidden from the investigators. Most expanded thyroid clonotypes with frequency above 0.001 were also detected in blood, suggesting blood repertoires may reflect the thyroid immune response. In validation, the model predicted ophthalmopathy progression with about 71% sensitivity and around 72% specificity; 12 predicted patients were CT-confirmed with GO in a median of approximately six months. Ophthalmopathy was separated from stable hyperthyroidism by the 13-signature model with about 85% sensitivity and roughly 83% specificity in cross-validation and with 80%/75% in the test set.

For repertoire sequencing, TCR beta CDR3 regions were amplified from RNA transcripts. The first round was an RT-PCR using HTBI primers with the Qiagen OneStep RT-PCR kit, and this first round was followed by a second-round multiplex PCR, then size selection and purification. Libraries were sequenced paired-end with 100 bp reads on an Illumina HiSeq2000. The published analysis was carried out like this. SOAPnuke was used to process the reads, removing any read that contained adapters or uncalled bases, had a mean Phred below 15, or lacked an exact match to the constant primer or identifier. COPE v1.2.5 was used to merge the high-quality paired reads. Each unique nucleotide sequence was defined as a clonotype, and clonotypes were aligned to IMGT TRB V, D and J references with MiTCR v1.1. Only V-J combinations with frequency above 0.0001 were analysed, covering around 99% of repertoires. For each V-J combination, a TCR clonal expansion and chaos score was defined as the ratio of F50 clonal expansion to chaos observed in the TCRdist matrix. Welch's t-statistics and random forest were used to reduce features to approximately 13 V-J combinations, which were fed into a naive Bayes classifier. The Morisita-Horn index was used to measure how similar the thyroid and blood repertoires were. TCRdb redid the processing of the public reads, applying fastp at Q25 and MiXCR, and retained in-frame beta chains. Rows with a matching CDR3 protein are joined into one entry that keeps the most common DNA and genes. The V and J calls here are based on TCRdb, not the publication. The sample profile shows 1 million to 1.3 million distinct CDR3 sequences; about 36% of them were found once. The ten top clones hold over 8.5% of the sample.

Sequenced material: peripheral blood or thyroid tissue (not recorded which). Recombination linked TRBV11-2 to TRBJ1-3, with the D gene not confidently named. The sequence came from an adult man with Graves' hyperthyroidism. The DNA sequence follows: TGTGCCAGCAGCTTAGAAACCTCGGGAAACACCATATATTTT. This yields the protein CASSLETSGNTIYF.